This TCR beta chain comes out of a study of Ad26.COV2.S vaccination and SARS-CoV-2 variants. Whole-study context: Intramuscular Ad26.COV2.S doses were given once or twice, 56 days apart.

A word on this clone: Its specificity is unknown.

Study-level results: Vaccine and placebo recipients had comparable breadth of non-spike TCRs. Substantial breadth in spike-specific CD8+ and CD4+ T cell responses was reportedly seen after vaccination.

Germline V gene lookup returns CDR1 MDHEN and CDR2 SYDVKM. CDR3 length: 14 residues. After removal of 6 bases from V and 7 bases from J, the junction contained 11 bases not matched to a gene. Treatment denoted: 15 to 20 received Ad26.COV2.S at low or high dose, single or two shots; several received placebo; per-sample allocation not given. On day 63 after the first injection, vaccine and placebo recipients gave samples. As its vector, the vaccine had Ad26, which expressed Wuhan-strain SARS-CoV-2 spike. The repertoire was sequenced with immunoSEQ multiplex PCR; TCRdb's copy has only in-frame clones and lacks some. Among around 340,000 clones listed, approximately 86% were seen once.

The receptor was derived from a person between 18 and 60 years old who received the Ad26.COV2.S COVID-19 vaccine or a placebo. This sequence joins TRBV28 and TRBJ2-5; TRBD2 matches 7 bases. Sequences were derived from peripheral blood, sampled in a trial of Ad26.COV2.S vaccine versus placebo. The CDR3 DNA reads as TGTGCCAGCAGGGGAGGGGTCCAACAACGGACCCAGTACTTC. Residues: CASRGGVQQRTQYF.